This is a list of T cell receptor beta chains from one sample in a study of cytomegalovirus exposure and HLA in healthy donors. Method: immunoSEQ multiplex PCR; TCRdb's copy keeps in-frame clones and lacks some. The sample data list 200,000 to 250,000 clones. Sequencing was done on a sample of PBMCs. The receptors derive from a woman in her 30s in good health and CMV-seropositive. Both conserved end residues are part of each CDR3. The D gene is left open where the match is weak.

v_call,d_call,j_call,cdr3_nt,cdr3_aa
TRBV29-1,TRBD1,TRBJ1-1,TGCAGCGTTGGGACGGCCGGGACAGGCGAGAGTCCCTTT,CSVGTAGTGESPF
TRBV19,TRBD2,TRBJ2-5,TGTGCCAGTAGTAACGGCGGGGGGGTAGTACAAGAGACCCAGTACTTC,CASSNGGGVVQETQYF
TRBV9,NA,TRBJ2-1,TGTGCCAGCAGCGTAGTTGGTACAGGGTTAAATGAGCAGTTCTTC,CASSVVGTGLNEQFF
TRBV29-1,NA,TRBJ1-3,TGCAGCGTTGAAGATCTGACAGTCAGTTCTTCTGGAAACACCATATATTTT,CSVEDLTVSSSGNTIYF
TRBV28,NA,TRBJ1-2,TGTGCCAGCAGTTCAACGCCATATTCCAGGGGAGCGGGAGGCTACACCTTC,CASSSTPYSRGAGGYTF
TRBV5-1,TRBD2,TRBJ2-3,TGCGCCAGCAGCTCAAGACTAGCCCAACCCACAGATACGCAGTATTTT,CASSSRLAQPTDTQYF
TRBV9,TRBD2,TRBJ2-5,TGTGCCAGCAGCGTGGGGAGGGGAGGAGAGACCCAGTACTTC,CASSVGRGGETQYF
TRBV4-3,NA,TRBJ2-3,TGCGCCAGCAGCCAAGATTGGAGGGACTTAGATACGCAGTATTTT,CASSQDWRDLDTQYF
TRBV5-1,TRBD2,TRBJ2-5,TGCGCCAGCAGCTGGGGACTAGCGGGGGGCCGGGAGACCCAGTACTTC,CASSWGLAGGRETQYF
TRBV11-2,TRBD1,TRBJ2-7,TGTGCCAGCAGCTTAGGACAGGGGCGGAGCGAGCAGTACTTC,CASSLGQGRSEQYF
TRBV5-4,NA,TRBJ2-2,TGTGCCAGCAGCTCCCAACGGAGGAACACCGGGGAGCTGTTTTTT,CASSSQRRNTGELFF
TRBV2,NA,TRBJ2-3,TGTGCCACCGAAAGTCGGGATACGCAGTATTTT,CATESRDTQYF
TRBV5-1,NA,TRBJ1-2,TGCGCCAGCAGCTTGGACGGACAGAGAGTCGATGGCTACACCTTC,CASSLDGQRVDGYTF
TRBV19,TRBD2,TRBJ2-3,TGTGCCACTTGCGTGGCGGGGGGCACAGATACGCAGTATTTT,CATCVAGGTDTQYF
TRBV9,TRBD2,TRBJ2-1,TGTGCCAGCAGCGTAGGACTAGCGGAGCTCAATGAGCAGTTCTTC,CASSVGLAELNEQFF
TRBV6-5,TRBD2,TRBJ2-1,TGTGCCAGCAGTTACCCGACTAGCGGGACTTACAATGAGCAGTTCTTC,CASSYPTSGTYNEQFF
TRBV5-1,TRBD2,TRBJ2-7,TGCGCCAGCAGCTCCAGGACTAGCGGGGGGCTCAGCTCCTACGAGCAGTACTTC,CASSSRTSGGLSSYEQYF
TRBV10-3,NA,TRBJ1-5,TGTGCCATCAGCGATGTACCGGATCAGCCCCAGCATTTT,CAISDVPDQPQHF
TRBV6-5,NA,TRBJ1-2,TGTGCCAGCAGTGCTGAGAGCTACTATGGCTACACCTTC,CASSAESYYGYTF
TRBV7-2,TRBD1,TRBJ2-1,TGTGCCAGCAGCTTACAGGGGACAGGGGGTGGGAATGAGCAGTTCTTC,CASSLQGTGGGNEQFF
TRBV7-9,TRBD1,TRBJ1-1,TGTGCCAGCAGCTTAAGGGCCGGGACAGATGGCCCTGAAGCTTTCTTT,CASSLRAGTDGPEAFF
TRBV2,NA,TRBJ1-3,TGTGCCAGCAGTGCGGCGGGCTCTGGAAACACCATATATTTT,CASSAAGSGNTIYF
TRBV19,NA,TRBJ2-5,TGTGCCAGTAGTAACCAGGCACGGGAGACCCAGTACTTC,CASSNQARETQYF
TRBV7-2,NA,TRBJ2-7,TGTGCCAGCAGCTCAGGGGGGACGGGGAGCTCCTACGAGCAGTACTTC,CASSSGGTGSSYEQYF
TRBV2,TRBD2,TRBJ2-7,TGTGCCAGCAGTTCGACTAGCGGGAGCTCCTACGAGCAGTACTTC,CASSSTSGSSYEQYF
TRBV4-1,NA,TRBJ2-7,TGCGCCAGCAGTCAACTACCAACCCGGGGCGAGCAGTACTTC,CASSQLPTRGEQYF
TRBV5-4,NA,TRBJ1-1,TGTGCCAGCAGACTGACAGGTGAAACTGAAGCTTTCTTT,CASRLTGETEAFF
TRBV5-1,NA,TRBJ2-5,TGCGCCAGCAGCTACGGGATCGGGCAGACCGGGACATTCCAAGAGACCCAGTACTTC,CASSYGIGQTGTFQETQYF
TRBV5-6,NA,TRBJ2-7,TGTGCCAGCAGCCCAAGGGGACTTTCCTACGAGCAGTACTTC,CASSPRGLSYEQYF
TRBV28,NA,TRBJ1-1,TGTGCCAGCAGTTTCGCCAGGGGACATCTCATGAACACTGAAGCTTTCTTT,CASSFARGHLMNTEAFF
TRBV5-1,NA,TRBJ2-1,TGCGCCAGCAGCTTGGGGGCGGAGTGGGGGCTGGATGAGCAGTTCTTC,CASSLGAEWGLDEQFF
TRBV28,TRBD1,TRBJ1-1,TGTGCCAGCACCTTGGGACAGCGGAACACTGAAGCTTTCTTT,CASTLGQRNTEAFF
TRBV4-3,TRBD1,TRBJ2-1,TGCGCCAGCAGCCCGGGTACAGGGGGCTCCTACAATGAGCAGTTCTTC,CASSPGTGGSYNEQFF
TRBV2,NA,TRBJ1-2,TGTGCCAGCAGTGAAGAATACAGGAACTATGGCTACACCTTC,CASSEEYRNYGYTF
TRBV2,NA,TRBJ1-6,TGTGCCAGCAGTGAAGACGGTTCCTATAATTCACCCCTCCACTTT,CASSEDGSYNSPLHF
TRBV18,NA,TRBJ2-4,TGTGCCAGCTCACCACCCTCGGTTGCCAAAAACATTCAGTACTTC,CASSPPSVAKNIQYF
TRBV18,TRBD2,TRBJ2-1,TGTGCCAGCTCATTGGGGACTAGCGGGAGCAATGAGCAGTTCTTC,CASSLGTSGSNEQFF
TRBV21-1,NA,TRBJ1-1,TGTGCCAGCAGCAAGGGGGACAGGGGTGGCCCTGAAGCTTTCTTT,CASSKGDRGGPEAFF
TRBV19,NA,TRBJ1-1,TGTGCCAGTGTTCGCGGTGAAGCTTTCTTT,CASVRGEAFF
TRBV9,NA,TRBJ2-1,TGTGCCAGCAGCCCAAAGAGCGGGCCGAGCTCCTACAATGAGCAGTTCTTC,CASSPKSGPSSYNEQFF
TRBV15,NA,TRBJ1-2,TGTGCCACCAGCAGAGATCCCCTAGGGGCCGTAATTGATGGCTACACCTTC,CATSRDPLGAVIDGYTF
TRBV9,NA,TRBJ1-1,TGTGCCAGCACCCCAAAAGTTGCAGGGGACACTGAAGCTTTCTTT,CASTPKVAGDTEAFF
TRBV28,NA,TRBJ2-1,TGTGCCAGCACCACCGACAGACTCGGAGAACATGAGCAGTTCTTC,CASTTDRLGEHEQFF
TRBV27,TRBD1,TRBJ2-7,TGTGCCAGCAGTCGGACAGGGTTCACCTACGAGCAGTACTTC,CASSRTGFTYEQYF
TRBV27,NA,TRBJ2-1,TGTGCCAGCAGTTTTAGTAGCTCCTACAATGAGCAGTTCTTC,CASSFSSSYNEQFF